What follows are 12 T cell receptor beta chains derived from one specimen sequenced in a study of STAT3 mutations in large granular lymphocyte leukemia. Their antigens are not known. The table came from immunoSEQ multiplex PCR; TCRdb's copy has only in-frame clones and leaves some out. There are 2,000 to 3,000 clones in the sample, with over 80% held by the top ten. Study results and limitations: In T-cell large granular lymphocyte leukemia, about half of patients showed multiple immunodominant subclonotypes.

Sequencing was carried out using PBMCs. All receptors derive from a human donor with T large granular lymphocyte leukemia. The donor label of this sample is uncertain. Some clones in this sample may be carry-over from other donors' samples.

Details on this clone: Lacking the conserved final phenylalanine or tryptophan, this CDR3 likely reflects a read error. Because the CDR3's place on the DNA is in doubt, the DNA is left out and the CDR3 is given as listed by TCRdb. CDR3 region: CASSSRGET. The V gene is TRBV7-2, the J gene TRBJ2-5; the D call in the table, TRBD1, was not verified against the DNA. From germline, CDR1 is SGHTA and CDR2 FQGNSA. The CDR3 region is 9 residues in length, termini included.

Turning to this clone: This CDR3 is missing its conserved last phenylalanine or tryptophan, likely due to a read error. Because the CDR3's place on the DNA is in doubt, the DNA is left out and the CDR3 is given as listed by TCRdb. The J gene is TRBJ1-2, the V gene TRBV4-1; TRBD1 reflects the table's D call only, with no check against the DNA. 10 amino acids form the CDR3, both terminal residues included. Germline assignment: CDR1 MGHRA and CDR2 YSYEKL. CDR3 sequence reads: CASSQVEGYG.

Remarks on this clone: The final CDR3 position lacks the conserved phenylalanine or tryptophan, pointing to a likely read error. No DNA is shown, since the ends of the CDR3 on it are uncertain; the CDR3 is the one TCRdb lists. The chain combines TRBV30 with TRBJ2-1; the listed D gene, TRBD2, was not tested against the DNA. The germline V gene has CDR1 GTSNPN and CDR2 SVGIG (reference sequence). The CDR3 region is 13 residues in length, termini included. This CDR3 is CAWKQYLGGAKNE.

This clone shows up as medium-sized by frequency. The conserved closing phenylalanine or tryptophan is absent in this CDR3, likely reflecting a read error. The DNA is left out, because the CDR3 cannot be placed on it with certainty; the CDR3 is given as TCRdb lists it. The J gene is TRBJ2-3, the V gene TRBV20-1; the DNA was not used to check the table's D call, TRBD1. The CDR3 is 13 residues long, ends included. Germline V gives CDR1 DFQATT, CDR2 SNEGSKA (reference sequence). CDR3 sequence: CSARDEEALETDT.

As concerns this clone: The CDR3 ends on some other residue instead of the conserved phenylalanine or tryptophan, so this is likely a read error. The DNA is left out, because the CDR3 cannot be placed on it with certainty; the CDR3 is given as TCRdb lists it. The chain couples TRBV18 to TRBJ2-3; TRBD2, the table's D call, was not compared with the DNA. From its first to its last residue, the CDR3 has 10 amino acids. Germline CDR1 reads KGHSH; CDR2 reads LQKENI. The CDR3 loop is CASSPLPADT.

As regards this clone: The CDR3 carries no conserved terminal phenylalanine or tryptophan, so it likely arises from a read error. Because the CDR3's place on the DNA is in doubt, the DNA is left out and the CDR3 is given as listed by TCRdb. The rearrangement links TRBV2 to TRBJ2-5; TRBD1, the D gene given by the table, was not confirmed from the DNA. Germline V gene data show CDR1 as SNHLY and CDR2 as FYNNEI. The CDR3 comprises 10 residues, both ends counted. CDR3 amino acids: CASRRELQET.

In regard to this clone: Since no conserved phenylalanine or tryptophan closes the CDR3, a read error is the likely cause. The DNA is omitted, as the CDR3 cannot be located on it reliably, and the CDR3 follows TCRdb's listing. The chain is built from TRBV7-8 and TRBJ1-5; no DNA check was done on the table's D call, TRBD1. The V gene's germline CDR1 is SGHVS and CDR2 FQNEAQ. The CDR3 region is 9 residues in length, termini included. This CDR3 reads CASSLFGQP.

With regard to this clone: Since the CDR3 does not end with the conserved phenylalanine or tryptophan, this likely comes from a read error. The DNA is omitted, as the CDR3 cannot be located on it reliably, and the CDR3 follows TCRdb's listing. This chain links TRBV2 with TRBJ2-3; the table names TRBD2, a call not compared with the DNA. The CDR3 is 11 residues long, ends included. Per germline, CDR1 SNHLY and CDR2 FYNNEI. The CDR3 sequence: CASSGSGSSDT.

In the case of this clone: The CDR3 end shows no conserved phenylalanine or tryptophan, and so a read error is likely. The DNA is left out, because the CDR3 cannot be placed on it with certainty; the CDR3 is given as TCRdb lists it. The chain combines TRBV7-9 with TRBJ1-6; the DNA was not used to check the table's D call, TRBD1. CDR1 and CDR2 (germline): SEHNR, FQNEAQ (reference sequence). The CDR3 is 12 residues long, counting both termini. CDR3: CASSDTGTGDSP.

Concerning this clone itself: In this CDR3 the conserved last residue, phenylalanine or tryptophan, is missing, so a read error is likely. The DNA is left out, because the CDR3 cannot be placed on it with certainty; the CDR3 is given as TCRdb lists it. The CDR3 sequence is CASSRTGLQSNE. The chain recombines TRBV7-2 with TRBJ2-1; the D segment call TRBD1 is taken from the table without a DNA check. The CDR3 has 12 amino acids, counting both end residues. Looked up from germline, CDR1 is SGHTA and CDR2 is FQGNSA.

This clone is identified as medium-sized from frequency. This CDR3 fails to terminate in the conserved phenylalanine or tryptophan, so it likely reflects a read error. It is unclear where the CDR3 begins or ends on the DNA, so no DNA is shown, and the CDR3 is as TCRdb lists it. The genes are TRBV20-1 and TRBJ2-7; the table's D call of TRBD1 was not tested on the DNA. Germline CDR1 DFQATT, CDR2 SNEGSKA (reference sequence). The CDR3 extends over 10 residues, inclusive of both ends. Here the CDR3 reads CSARVLARNE.

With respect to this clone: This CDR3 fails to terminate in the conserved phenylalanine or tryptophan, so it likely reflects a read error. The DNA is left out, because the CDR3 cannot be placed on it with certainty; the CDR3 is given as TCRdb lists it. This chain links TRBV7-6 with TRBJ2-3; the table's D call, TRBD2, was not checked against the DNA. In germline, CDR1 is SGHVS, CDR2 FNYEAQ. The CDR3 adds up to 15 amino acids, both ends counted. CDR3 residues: CASSAGLAGTSGTDT.